These T cell receptor beta chains were read from a single sample in a study of blood T cells in healthy people across ages. TCRdb independently ran MiXCR on the 5' RACE reads; one entry per CDR3 protein. Seen here are about a million distinct CDR3 sequences, roughly half observed once, and the top ten hold about a fifth. The sequencing input was blood. Every receptor here comes from a woman aged 60 to 75 in good health. The CDR3 runs from the conserved cysteine through the conserved F or W. A D gene is named only where the DNA matches it firmly. Clone size is shown for a subset of rows, as once, few, many or a class of expanded clone.

>TRBV7-8|-|-|TRBJ1-4
TGTGCCAGCAGCGGGGCAGATGAAAAACTGTTTTTT
CASSGADEKLFF
>TRBV10-3|TRBD1|few|TRBJ2-1
TGTGCCAACGAGACGGACAGGGGGCTTTCCTACAATGAGCAGTTCTTC
CANETDRGLSYNEQFF
>TRBV18|-|few|TRBJ2-4
TGTGCCAGCTCAATTGGGGCCCAAGACATTCAGTACTTC
CASSIGAQDIQYF
>TRBV7-2|-|-|TRBJ2-7
TGTGCCAGCAGCTTCGGTCCAGATTCCTACGAGCAGTACTTC
CASSFGPDSYEQYF
>TRBV7-2|-|-|TRBJ2-7
TGTGCCAGCAGCTTAGCGGCTTTATCGGACTACGAGCAGTACTTC
CASSLAALSDYEQYF
>TRBV27|-|-|TRBJ2-7
TGTGCCAGCAGTTTTCGACGCGGAACTCCCTACGAGCAGTACTTC
CASSFRRGTPYEQYF
>TRBV12-3/TRBV12-4|-|many|TRBJ2-5
TGTGCCAGCAGCACCAGCAGCTACCAAGAGACCCAGTACTTC
CASSTSSYQETQYF
>TRBV28|-|-|TRBJ2-5
TGTGCCAGCAGAACCACTCAGGGGACCGGGGGGACCCAGTACTTC
CASRTTQGTGGTQYF
>TRBV18|-|-|TRBJ2-6
TGTGCCAGCTTACCAAATCCCACCTCTGGGGCCAACGTCCTGACTTTC
CASLPNPTSGANVLTF
>TRBV12-3/TRBV12-4|-|-|TRBJ1-2
TGTGCCAGCAGTCCACGGGGGGGGCGGTATGGCTACACCTTC
CASSPRGGRYGYTF
>TRBV29-1|-|once|TRBJ2-1
TGCAGCGTTCATGACACCAGTAAGTGTGAGCAGTTCTTC
CSVHDTSKCEQFF
>TRBV20-1|-|few|TRBJ1-5
TGCAGTGCTAGAGAAGCCGGGGGAGTCAATCAGCCCCAGCATTTT
CSAREAGGVNQPQHF
>TRBV4-1|-|-|TRBJ2-5
TGCGCCAGCAGCCAACTCGAGCGTTGGGAGACCCAGTACTTC
CASSQLERWETQYF
>TRBV7-2|TRBD2|-|TRBJ2-3
TGTGCCAGCAGGCCTAGCGGGCAAGATACGCAGTATTTT
CASRPSGQDTQYF
>TRBV30|-|-|TRBJ2-3
TGTGCCTGGAGTATCGGGGGAGGAGGCACAGATACGCAGTATTTT
CAWSIGGGGTDTQYF
>TRBV29-1|-|-|TRBJ2-1
TGCAGCGTTGAAACAGGTGCAAATGAGCAGTTCTTC
CSVETGANEQFF
>TRBV20-1|TRBD1|-|TRBJ1-5
TGCAGTGCTGCCGGACAGGAAAGGGCCTCCAATCAGCCCCAGCATTTT
CSAAGQERASNQPQHF
>TRBV11-2|TRBD1|-|TRBJ2-7
TGTGCCAGCAGCTGGGACAGGAATTACGAGCAGTACTTC
CASSWDRNYEQYF
>TRBV6-2/TRBV6-3|TRBD2|-|TRBJ2-7
TGTGCCAGCATGACGGGACTAGCGGGAGGGGTCTCCTACGAGCAGTACTTC
CASMTGLAGGVSYEQYF
>TRBV6-1|-|-|TRBJ1-4
TGTGCCAGCAGTGCGGGCCTTCCTAATGAAAAACTGTTTTTT
CASSAGLPNEKLFF
>TRBV20-1|TRBD1|-|TRBJ2-5
TGCAGTGCTAGACTAGCGGGACAGGGGGCGACCCAGTACTTC
CSARLAGQGATQYF
>TRBV10-3|-|few|TRBJ2-1
TGTGCCATCAGTGAGATGGTAGGTGATGAGCAGTTCTTC
CAISEMVGDEQFF
>TRBV6-2/TRBV6-3|TRBD1|few|TRBJ2-5
TGTGCCAGCAGTTACTTACGGGACAGGGGAACGGTCCTGGAGACCCAGTACTTC
CASSYLRDRGTVLETQYF
>TRBV10-3|-|-|TRBJ1-2
TGTGCCATCAGTTTGAACAGGGAACGAGGCTACACCTTC
CAISLNRERGYTF
>TRBV5-1|TRBD2|-|TRBJ2-5
TGCGCCAGCAGCTCGTTGGGGAGGGGACTAGCGGGGCAAGAGACCCAGTACTTC
CASSSLGRGLAGQETQYF
>TRBV10-3|-|few|TRBJ2-1
TGTGCCACAGGGGCCCGCGGGGGCTCGAGCTCCTACAATGAGCAGTTCTTC
CATGARGGSSSYNEQFF
>TRBV12-3/TRBV12-4|TRBD2|-|TRBJ2-1
TGTGCCAGCAGATCGGGAGGGGACTACAATGAGCAGTTCTTC
CASRSGGDYNEQFF
>TRBV24-1|-|-|TRBJ1-5
TGTGCCACCAGTGACCGCACGGGCAATCAGCCCCAGCATTTT
CATSDRTGNQPQHF
>TRBV5-1|-|-|TRBJ2-6
TGCGCCAGCAGCTCGCATCAGGGGTCTGGGGCCAACGTCCTGACTTTC
CASSSHQGSGANVLTF
>TRBV7-2|TRBD2|-|TRBJ2-3
TGTGCCAGCAGCCCCCGGGGACTAGCGGACACAGATACGCAGTATTTT
CASSPRGLADTDTQYF